The 3 T cell receptor beta chains below were found in one sample sequenced in a study of T cell repertoires in cytomegalovirus infection. TCRdb reprocessed the reads via MiXCR and lists one record per CDR3 protein. This sample yields 110,000 or so distinct CDR3 sequences, of which 30% are seen a single time; around two fifths belongs to the top ten. These receptors have no identified antigens. The sequencing here drew on CD8+ T cells from cultured PBMCs, taken from culture after CMV antigen stimulation. The source is a human donor in good health (CMV status not recorded). Some clones in this sample may be carry-over from other donors' samples.

The chain recombines TRBV27 with TRBJ1-2; TRBD1 is a possible D gene (5 bases). This CDR3 is 14 amino acids long. The germline gives CDR1 MNHEY, CDR2 SMNVEV (reference sequence). With 5 bases removed from V and 1 base from J, the gap between germline ends came to 11 bases. CDR3 amino acids: CASSTDSLNYGYTF. CDR3 bases: TGTGCCAGCAGTACCGACAGCCTTAACTATGGCTACACCTTC.

In this sample, this clonotype turned up once. The chain has TRBV5-5 and TRBJ2-3; D gene uncertain. CDR3 length equals 15 residues. Germline assignment: CDR1 SGHKS and CDR2 YYEKEE (reference sequence). The V and J ends lost 0 bases and 5 bases respectively, with 13 bases between them. The CDR3, as DNA: TGTGCCAGCAGCTTGGACTGGTCTTCCATAGATACGCAGTATTTT. This translates into CASSLDWSSIDTQYF.

This chain connects TRBV27 to TRBJ1-6, with a tentative D call TRBD1 (6 bases). Germline CDR1 and CDR2: MNHEY and SMNVEV (reference sequence). The CDR3 contains 14 residues. The ends were cut back, 7 bases at V and 9 bases at J, with 16 bases in the middle. This chain's CDR3 is CASNRVDVGSPLHF. Written as DNA, the CDR3 is TGTGCCAGCAACAGGGTTGACGTGGGTTCACCCCTCCACTTT.